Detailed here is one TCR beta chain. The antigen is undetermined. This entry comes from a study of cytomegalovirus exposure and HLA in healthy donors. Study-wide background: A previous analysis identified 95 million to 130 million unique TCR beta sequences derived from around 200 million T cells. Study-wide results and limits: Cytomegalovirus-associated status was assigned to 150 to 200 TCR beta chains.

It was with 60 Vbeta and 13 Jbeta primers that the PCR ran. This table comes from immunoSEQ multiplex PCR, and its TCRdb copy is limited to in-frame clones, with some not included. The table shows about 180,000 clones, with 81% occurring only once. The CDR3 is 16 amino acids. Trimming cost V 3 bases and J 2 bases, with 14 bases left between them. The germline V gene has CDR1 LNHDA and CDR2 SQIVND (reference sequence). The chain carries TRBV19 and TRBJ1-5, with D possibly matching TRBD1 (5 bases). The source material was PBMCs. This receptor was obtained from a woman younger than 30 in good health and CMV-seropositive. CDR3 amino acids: CASSISYMTGNQPQHF. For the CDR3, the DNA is TGTGCCAGTAGTATCAGTTATATGACAGGCAATCAGCCCCAGCATTTT.